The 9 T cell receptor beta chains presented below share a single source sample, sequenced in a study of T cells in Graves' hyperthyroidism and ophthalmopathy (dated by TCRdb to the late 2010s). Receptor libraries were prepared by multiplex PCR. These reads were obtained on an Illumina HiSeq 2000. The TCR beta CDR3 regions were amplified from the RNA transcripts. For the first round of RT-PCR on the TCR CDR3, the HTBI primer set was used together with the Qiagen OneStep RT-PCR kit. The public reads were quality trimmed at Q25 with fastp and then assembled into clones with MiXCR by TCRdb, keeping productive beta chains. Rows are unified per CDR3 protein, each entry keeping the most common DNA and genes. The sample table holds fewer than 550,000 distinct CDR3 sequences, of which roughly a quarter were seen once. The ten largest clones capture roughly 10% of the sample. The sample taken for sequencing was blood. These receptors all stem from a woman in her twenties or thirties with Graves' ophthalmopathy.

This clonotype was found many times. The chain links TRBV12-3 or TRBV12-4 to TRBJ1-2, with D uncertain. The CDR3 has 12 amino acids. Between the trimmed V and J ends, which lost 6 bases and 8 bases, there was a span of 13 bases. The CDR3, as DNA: TGTGCCAGCAGACATATTATAAGCGGCTACACCTTC. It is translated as CASRHIISGYTF.

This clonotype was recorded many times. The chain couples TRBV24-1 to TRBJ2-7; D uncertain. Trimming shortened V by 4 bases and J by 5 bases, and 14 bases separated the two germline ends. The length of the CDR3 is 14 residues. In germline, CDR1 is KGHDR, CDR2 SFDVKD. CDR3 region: CATSDPQDPHEQYF. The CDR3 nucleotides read TGTGCCACCAGTGACCCCCAGGACCCCCACGAGCAGTACTTC.

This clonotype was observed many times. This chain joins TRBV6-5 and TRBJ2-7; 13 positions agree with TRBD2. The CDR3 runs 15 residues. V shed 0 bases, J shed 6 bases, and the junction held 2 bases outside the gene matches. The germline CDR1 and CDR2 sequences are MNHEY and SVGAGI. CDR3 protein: CASSYSGLAGAEQYF. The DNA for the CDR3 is TGTGCCAGCAGTTACTCCGGACTAGCGGGGGCCGAGCAGTACTTC.

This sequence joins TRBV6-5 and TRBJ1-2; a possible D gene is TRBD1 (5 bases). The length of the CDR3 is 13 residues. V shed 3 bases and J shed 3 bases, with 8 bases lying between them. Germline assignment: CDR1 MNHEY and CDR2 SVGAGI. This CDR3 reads CASSYGAYYGYTF. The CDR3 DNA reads TGTGCCAGCAGTTATGGGGCGTACTATGGCTACACCTTC.

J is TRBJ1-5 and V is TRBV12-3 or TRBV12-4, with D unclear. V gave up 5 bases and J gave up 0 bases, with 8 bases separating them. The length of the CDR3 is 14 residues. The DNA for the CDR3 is TGTGCCAGCAGTACAGCGATTAGCAATCAGCCCCAGCATTTT. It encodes CASSTAISNQPQHF.

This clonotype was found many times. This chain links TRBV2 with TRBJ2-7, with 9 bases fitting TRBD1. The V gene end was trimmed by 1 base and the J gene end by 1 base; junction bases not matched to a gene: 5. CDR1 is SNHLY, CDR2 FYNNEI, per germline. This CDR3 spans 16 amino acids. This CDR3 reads CASSEEGTGRSYEQYF. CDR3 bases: TGTGCCAGCAGTGAAGAAGGGACAGGGAGATCCTACGAGCAGTACTTC.

The CDR3 coding sequence is TGCAGTGCTAGACTTCGGGAAGGGGCGATCTATGGCTACACCTTC. This sequence encodes CSARLREGAIYGYTF. The genes are TRBV20-1 and TRBJ1-2; D is possibly TRBD1 (5 bases). Trimming pared 2 bases from V and 4 bases from J, leaving 17 bases between. This CDR3 comprises 15 residues. Per germline, CDR1 DFQATT and CDR2 SNEGSKA (reference sequence).

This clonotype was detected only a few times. The CDR3 DNA reads as TGTGCCAGCAGCCCCAGCCTAGGCTACGAGCAGTACTTC. This codes for CASSPSLGYEQYF. The chain carries TRBV7-6 and TRBJ2-7, with no clear D. V was cut by 5 bases and J by 3 bases, with 11 bases left in between. The CDR3 sequence is 13 residues long. CDR1 is SGHVS, CDR2 FNYEAQ, per germline.

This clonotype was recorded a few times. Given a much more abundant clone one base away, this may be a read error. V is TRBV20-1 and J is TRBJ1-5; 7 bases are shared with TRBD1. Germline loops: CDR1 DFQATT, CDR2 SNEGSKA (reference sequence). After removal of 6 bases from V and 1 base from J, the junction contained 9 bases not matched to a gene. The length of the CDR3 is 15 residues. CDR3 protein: CSAPIQGISNQPQHF. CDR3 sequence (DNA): TGCAGTGCCCCAATACAGGGGATAAGCAATCAGCCCCAGCATTTT.